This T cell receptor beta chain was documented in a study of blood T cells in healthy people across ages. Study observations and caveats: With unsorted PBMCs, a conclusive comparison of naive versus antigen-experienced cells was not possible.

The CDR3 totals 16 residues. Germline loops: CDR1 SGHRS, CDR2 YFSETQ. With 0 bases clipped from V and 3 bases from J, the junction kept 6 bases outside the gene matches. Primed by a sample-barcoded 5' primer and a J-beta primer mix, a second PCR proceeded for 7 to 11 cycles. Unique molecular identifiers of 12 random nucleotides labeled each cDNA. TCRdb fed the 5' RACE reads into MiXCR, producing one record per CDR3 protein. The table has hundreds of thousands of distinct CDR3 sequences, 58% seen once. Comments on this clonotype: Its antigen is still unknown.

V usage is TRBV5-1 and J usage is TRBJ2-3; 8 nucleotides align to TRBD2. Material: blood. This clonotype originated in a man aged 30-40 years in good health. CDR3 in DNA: TGCGCCAGCAGCTTGGAAACGGGGGGGCCTACAGATACGCAGTATTTT. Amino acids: CASSLETGGPTDTQYF.